Listed below are T cell receptor beta chains from one sample, sequenced in a study of blood T cell repertoires in COVID-19. The assay was immunoSEQ multiplex PCR, and TCRdb's table has in-frame clones only and misses some. Of about 310,000 clones in the sample, roughly nine tenths were seen once. The sequenced material came from PBMCs or T cells enriched from blood (not recorded which). These receptors came from a man aged 60-69 years who had recovered from COVID-19. Both conserved end residues are part of each CDR3. D genes are given only for firm matches. Expanded clones are given a class, and other clones once, few, many or no size at all.

size	D	length	V	J	CDR3	DNA
.	.	11	TRBV28	TRBJ2-7	CASSEGYEQYF	TGTGCCAGCAGCGAGGGCTACGAGCAGTACTTC
.	TRBD1	15	TRBV5-6	TRBJ1-5	CASSFGTGGIQPQHF	TGTGCCAGCAGCTTCGGGACAGGGGGCATACAGCCCCAGCATTTT
.	.	12	TRBV7-2	TRBJ1-4	CASSFEEEKLFF	TGTGCCAGCAGCTTTGAGGAAGAAAAACTGTTTTTT
once	TRBD1	13	TRBV29-1	TRBJ1-1	CSAEDRGGTEAFF	TGCAGCGCCGAAGACAGGGGCGGCACTGAAGCTTTCTTT
.	.	15	TRBV7-9	TRBJ2-2	CASSLVGEIPGELFF	TGTGCCAGCAGCTTGGTGGGAGAGATACCCGGGGAGCTGTTTTTT
.	.	11	TRBV7-2	TRBJ1-3	CASTSWSVIYF	TGTGCCAGCACCTCTTGGTCGGTCATATATTTT
.	.	14	TRBV19	TRBJ1-2	CASSETGGSPGYTF	TGTGCCAGTAGTGAGACAGGCGGGAGCCCTGGCTACACCTTC
few	.	15	TRBV5-1	TRBJ1-3	CASSADSGSGNTIYF	TGCGCCAGCAGCGCGGATTCGGGGTCAGGAAACACCATATATTTT
.	TRBD2	14	TRBV6-5	TRBJ2-7	CASSPTSGRYEQYF	TGTGCCAGCAGCCCCACTAGCGGGAGGTACGAGCAGTACTTC
.	TRBD2	16	TRBV5-1	TRBJ2-1	CASSHGLADSYNEQFF	TGCGCCAGCAGCCACGGACTAGCAGACTCCTACAATGAGCAGTTCTTC
.	.	12	TRBV30	TRBJ1-2	CAWTKGDYGYTF	TGTGCCTGGACTAAGGGAGACTATGGCTACACCTTC
.	TRBD1	16	TRBV13	TRBJ1-4	CASSAATGWTNEKLFF	TGTGCCAGCAGCGCTGCGACAGGGTGGACTAATGAAAAACTGTTTTTT
.	TRBD2	17	TRBV24-1	TRBJ2-4	CATSDTGTSGSKNIQYF	TGTGCCACCAGTGACACCGGGACTAGCGGGTCCAAAAACATTCAGTACTTC
.	TRBD1	19	TRBV9	TRBJ1-4	CASSAAPGQGGLGGEKLFF	TGTGCCAGCAGCGCCGCCCCGGGACAGGGTGGTCTCGGAGGTGAAAAACTGTTTTTT
.	TRBD1	15	TRBV7-2	TRBJ1-2	CASSLEGRGRGGYTF	TGTGCCAGCAGCTTAGAGGGCAGGGGGCGAGGTGGCTACACCTTC
.	TRBD2	15	TRBV18	TRBJ2-1	CASSPPSSGRYEQFF	TGTGCCAGCTCACCCCCCTCTAGCGGGAGGTATGAGCAGTTCTTC
.	.	14	TRBV6-4	TRBJ2-3	CASSESASSDTQYF	TGTGCCAGCAGTGAAAGTGCTAGCTCAGATACGCAGTATTTT
.	.	15	TRBV6-5	TRBJ1-4	CASSRRAGPNEKLFF	TGTGCCAGCAGCCGCCGGGCGGGGCCGAATGAAAAACTGTTTTTT
.	.	15	TRBV19	TRBJ2-4	CASLASSGAKNIQYF	TGTGCCAGCTTAGCCAGCAGCGGAGCCAAAAACATTCAGTACTTC
once	.	16	TRBV10-3	TRBJ1-2	CAISESTGGSGYGYTF	TGTGCCATCAGTGAGTCGACGGGGGGCAGTGGCTATGGCTACACCTTC
.	.	13	TRBV28	TRBJ2-3	CASKRLNTDTQYF	TGTGCCAGCAAGCGACTAAACACAGATACGCAGTATTTT
few	TRBD1	15	TRBV7-2	TRBJ1-4	CASSTRTGRGEKLFF	TGTGCCAGCAGCACCCGGACAGGGCGAGGTGAAAAACTGTTTTTT
.	TRBD2	15	TRBV7-9	TRBJ2-3	CASSPGTSEADTQYF	TGTGCCAGCAGCCCTGGGACTAGCGAGGCAGATACGCAGTATTTT
.	TRBD1	14	TRBV19	TRBJ1-6	CASSRDRGNSPLHF	TGTGCCAGTAGCCGGGACAGGGGTAATTCACCCCTCCACTTT
.	TRBD2	16	TRBV5-1	TRBJ2-1	CASSNAAGGPIFEQFF	TGCGCCAGCAGCAACGCAGCGGGAGGTCCCATATTTGAGCAGTTCTTC
.	.	16	TRBV19	TRBJ1-5	CASSLRQGTTNQPQHF	TGTGCCAGTAGTCTTCGGCAGGGAACAACCAATCAGCCCCAGCATTTT
few	.	14	TRBV14	TRBJ1-5	CASSQSGFNQPQHF	TGTGCCAGCAGCCAATCGGGGTTCAATCAGCCCCAGCATTTT
once	TRBD1	16	TRBV5-4	TRBJ1-4	CASSPTGGLANEKLFF	TGTGCCAGCAGCCCAACAGGGGGCCTGGCTAATGAAAAACTGTTTTTT
.	.	14	TRBV5-5	TRBJ1-1	CASSTQGRGTEAFF	TGTGCCAGCAGCACACAGGGCCGGGGAACTGAAGCTTTCTTT
.	TRBD1	17	TRBV11-3	TRBJ2-6	CASSPGQGDSGANVLTF	TGTGCCAGCAGCCCGGGACAGGGAGATTCTGGGGCCAACGTCCTGACTTTC
.	TRBD1	20	TRBV6-6	TRBJ2-6	CASSRLSWAGGLSGANVLTF	TGTGCCAGCAGCCGGCTATCGTGGGCAGGGGGTTTATCTGGGGCCAACGTCCTGACTTTC
.	TRBD1	14	TRBV3-1/TRBV3-2	TRBJ2-1	CASSPYTGGNEQFF	TGTGCCAGCAGCCCCTATACAGGGGGTAATGAGCAGTTCTTC
.	TRBD1	15	TRBV9	TRBJ1-4	CASSLSGTGHEKLFF	TGTGCCAGCAGCCTTTCCGGGACAGGGCACGAAAAACTGTTTTTT
.	TRBD1	16	TRBV19	TRBJ1-6	CASSFPGQGSNSPLHF	TGTGCCAGTAGTTTCCCGGGACAGGGTTCTAATTCACCCCTCCACTTT
once	TRBD1	15	TRBV18	TRBJ1-4	CASSPTGGFDEKLFF	TGTGCCAGCTCACCAACAGGGGGATTCGATGAAAAACTGTTTTTT
.	.	14	TRBV6-2/TRBV6-3	TRBJ1-6	CASSYSPGHSPLHF	TGTGCCAGCAGTTACTCGCCAGGGCATTCACCCCTCCACTTT
.	.	12	TRBV21-1	TRBJ2-7	CASSTSAYEQYF	TGTGCCAGCAGCACCTCCGCCTACGAGCAGTACTTC
.	.	12	TRBV28	TRBJ1-4	CASGQFGEKLFF	TGTGCCAGCGGACAGTTTGGCGAAAAACTGTTTTTT
few	.	13	TRBV11-2	TRBJ1-3	CASTSSRGNTIYF	TGTGCCAGCACCTCGTCCCGGGGAAACACCATATATTTT
.	TRBD1	15	TRBV28	TRBJ1-5	CASKQGGFRDQPQHF	TGTGCCAGCAAACAGGGGGGATTCAGGGATCAGCCCCAGCATTTT
.	TRBD1	14	TRBV30	TRBJ2-3	CAWSVQGNTDTQYF	TGTGCCTGGAGTGTACAGGGGAACACAGATACGCAGTATTTT
.	TRBD2	16	TRBV11-2	TRBJ2-1	CASSFRLAGVYNEQFF	TGTGCCAGCAGCTTCCGACTAGCGGGAGTATACAATGAGCAGTTCTTC
.	.	15	TRBV28	TRBJ2-1	CASRERSPHYNEQFF	TGTGCCAGCAGGGAGCGGAGCCCCCACTACAATGAGCAGTTCTTC
.	TRBD1	13	TRBV28	TRBJ1-5	CASTRDRVGPQHF	TGTGCCAGCACCCGAGACAGGGTAGGTCCCCAGCATTTT
.	TRBD1	14	TRBV30	TRBJ1-5	CAWRIQGAGQPQHF	TGTGCCTGGAGAATACAGGGGGCAGGGCAGCCCCAGCATTTT
.	.	15	TRBV19	TRBJ2-3	CASSIPRTRGDTQYF	TGTGCCAGTAGTATCCCTAGGACCAGGGGAGATACGCAGTATTTT
.	TRBD1	16	TRBV5-1	TRBJ2-3	CASSGGQGRGTDTQYF	TGCGCCAGCAGCGGGGGACAGGGACGGGGCACAGATACGCAGTATTTT
.	.	13	TRBV7-3	TRBJ2-5	CASSLGGIETQYF	TGTGCCAGCAGCTTAGGCGGGATAGAGACCCAGTACTTC
.	TRBD2	18	TRBV5-1	TRBJ2-7	CASSFPVVAGGPQKEQYF	TGCGCCAGCAGCTTCCCGGTGGTAGCGGGAGGGCCACAGAAAGAGCAGTACTTC